This T cell receptor (beta chain) was identified during a study of identical twins. General study findings and limits: Zero-insertion analyses might be partly confounded by invariant T cells like MAIT and iNKT.

TCRdb re-called the 5' RACE reads through MiXCR, storing one row per CDR3 protein. The sample has 200,000 to 250,000 distinct CDR3 sequences, over 5.5% seen once; the top ten hold about 14%. Germline V gene lookup returns CDR1 SGHNT and CDR2 YENEEA. Trimming took 4 bases from V and 6 from J, leaving 13 bases between them. This CDR3 spans 13 amino acids. A note on this clonotype: Antigen specificity is unknown.

These sequences were also reported in another study, on T cells expressing NK-cell markers.

This chain connects TRBV11-3 to TRBJ2-7; D call uncertain. This receptor was taken from a woman younger than 30 in good health. Material: CD8+ T cells sorted from blood. The CDR3 DNA is TGTGCCAGCAGCTCGGCGGCGGCCGCCGAGCAGTACTTC. It translates to CASSSAAAAEQYF.